Given below is one T cell receptor (beta chain) in context. Antigen: not known. The CDR3 consists of 16 residues. Unmatched junction bases numbered 7, after V lost 5 bases and J lost 1 base. Germline loops: CDR1 SGHTA, CDR2 FQGNSA. This entry belongs to a study of T cells in localized non-small cell lung cancer. Study results and caveats: Longer survival (overall) was linked to higher T cell density in blood. T cell clonality was highest in uninvolved adjacent lung, above tumor.

Data came from immunoSEQ multiplex PCR; TCRdb stores just in-frame clones and leaves some out. Of tens of thousands of clones listed, 70% to 90% are singletons. This material consisted of peripheral blood, taken before any cancer treatment. This receptor was identified in a man between 40 and 70 years old with stage I squamous cell lung carcinoma. This chain links TRBV7-2 with TRBJ2-1; 8 nucleotides align to TRBD2. The CDR3 region has the DNA TGTGCCAGCAGCCCCGGGTCGGGGGGGTCCTACAATGAGCAGTTCTTC. It specifies CASSPGSGGSYNEQFF.